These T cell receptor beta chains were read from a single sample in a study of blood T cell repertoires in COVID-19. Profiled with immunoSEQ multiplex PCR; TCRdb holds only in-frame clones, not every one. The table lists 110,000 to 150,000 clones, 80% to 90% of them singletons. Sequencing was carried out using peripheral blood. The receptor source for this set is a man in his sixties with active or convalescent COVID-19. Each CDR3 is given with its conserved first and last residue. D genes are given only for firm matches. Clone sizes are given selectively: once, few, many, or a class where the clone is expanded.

cdr3_nt: TGTGCCACCAGTGATTCCGGACAGAACTATGGCTACACCTTC; cdr3_aa: CATSDSGQNYGYTF; j_call: TRBJ1-2; v_call: TRBV24-1; clone_size: NA; d_call: NA
cdr3_nt: TGTGCCAGCACCTTATCCCACAGGGGGGGAAACACCATATATTTT; cdr3_aa: CASTLSHRGGNTIYF; j_call: TRBJ1-3; v_call: TRBV28; clone_size: once; d_call: TRBD1
cdr3_nt: TGTGCCAGCAGTCTATCCAGGGACTATGGCTACACCTTC; cdr3_aa: CASSLSRDYGYTF; j_call: TRBJ1-2; v_call: TRBV2; clone_size: NA; d_call: NA
cdr3_nt: TGTGCCAGCAGTGTCGCGGGGTCGGGGGAGCAGTTCTTC; cdr3_aa: CASSVAGSGEQFF; j_call: TRBJ2-1; v_call: TRBV12-3/TRBV12-4; clone_size: NA; d_call: NA
cdr3_nt: TGTGCCAGCAGCTTTCACAGGGTAGTGGGCACAGATACGCAGTATTTT; cdr3_aa: CASSFHRVVGTDTQYF; j_call: TRBJ2-3; v_call: TRBV7-8; clone_size: NA; d_call: NA
cdr3_nt: TGTGCCAGCAGCCTGGGACAGGTACCCTATGGCTACACCTTC; cdr3_aa: CASSLGQVPYGYTF; j_call: TRBJ1-2; v_call: TRBV5-6; clone_size: NA; d_call: TRBD1
cdr3_nt: TGTGCCAGCAGCCCCCGACAAGATTACAATGAGCAGTTCTTC; cdr3_aa: CASSPRQDYNEQFF; j_call: TRBJ2-1; v_call: TRBV7-2; clone_size: NA; d_call: NA
cdr3_nt: TGTGCCAGCAGCCACCAGGGGCTGAACACTGAAGCTTTCTTT; cdr3_aa: CASSHQGLNTEAFF; j_call: TRBJ1-1; v_call: TRBV6-5; clone_size: NA; d_call: NA
cdr3_nt: TGCGCCAGCAGCTGGCCTCAGGGGCTACCTTCCTACGAGCAGTACTTC; cdr3_aa: CASSWPQGLPSYEQYF; j_call: TRBJ2-7; v_call: TRBV5-1; clone_size: NA; d_call: NA
cdr3_nt: TGTGCCAGCAGTTTAAGGGGGGGCCATGGCTACACCTTC; cdr3_aa: CASSLRGGHGYTF; j_call: TRBJ1-2; v_call: TRBV27; clone_size: NA; d_call: NA
cdr3_nt: TGTGCCAGCAGCCAAGACACCGGCAGGGCCTACGAGCAGTACTTC; cdr3_aa: CASSQDTGRAYEQYF; j_call: TRBJ2-7; v_call: TRBV4-2; clone_size: NA; d_call: NA
cdr3_nt: TGTGCCAGCTCACCCGGACAGAATTACGAGCAGTACTTC; cdr3_aa: CASSPGQNYEQYF; j_call: TRBJ2-7; v_call: TRBV18; clone_size: once; d_call: NA
cdr3_nt: TGCGCCATTCCCCGGAGGGGGGGGCTTAGTGGAAACACCATATATTTT; cdr3_aa: CAIPRRGGLSGNTIYF; j_call: TRBJ1-3; v_call: TRBV5-1; clone_size: NA; d_call: NA
cdr3_nt: TGTGCCAGCGGATTGACAGGGGAGGACGGGGAGCTGTTTTTT; cdr3_aa: CASGLTGEDGELFF; j_call: TRBJ2-2; v_call: TRBV2; clone_size: NA; d_call: TRBD1
cdr3_nt: TGTGCCAGCAGCCCCCGTGGCGGTATGGAGAATGAGCAGTTCTTC; cdr3_aa: CASSPRGGMENEQFF; j_call: TRBJ2-1; v_call: TRBV7-9; clone_size: NA; d_call: NA
cdr3_nt: TGTGCCTGGAGTGGAGGGACAGGGAACGAAAAACTGTTTTTT; cdr3_aa: CAWSGGTGNEKLFF; j_call: TRBJ1-4; v_call: TRBV30; clone_size: NA; d_call: TRBD1
cdr3_nt: TGTGCCAGCAGCTTGGGAACAGCGGGAGGCACAGATACGCAGTATTTT; cdr3_aa: CASSLGTAGGTDTQYF; j_call: TRBJ2-3; v_call: TRBV5-6; clone_size: NA; d_call: TRBD2
cdr3_nt: TGTGCCAGCACCCCGCTATCCAGGGGGCTTAGCTATGGCTACACCTTC; cdr3_aa: CASTPLSRGLSYGYTF; j_call: TRBJ1-2; v_call: TRBV27; clone_size: NA; d_call: TRBD1
cdr3_nt: TGTGCCAGCAGTCCGGGGACTAGCGGGGCAGATACGCAGTATTTT; cdr3_aa: CASSPGTSGADTQYF; j_call: TRBJ2-3; v_call: TRBV28; clone_size: NA; d_call: TRBD2
cdr3_nt: TGTGCCAGCAGCCCTGGGGGGGACCGTGATAATTCACCCCTCCACTTT; cdr3_aa: CASSPGGDRDNSPLHF; j_call: TRBJ1-6; v_call: TRBV28; clone_size: once; d_call: NA
cdr3_nt: TGTGCCAGCTCACCACAGCTACAGGGGGGTACCGGGGAGCTGTTTTTT; cdr3_aa: CASSPQLQGGTGELFF; j_call: TRBJ2-2; v_call: TRBV18; clone_size: NA; d_call: TRBD1
cdr3_nt: TGTGCCACCGGGCTAGCGGGGGTAGAGACCCAGTACTTC; cdr3_aa: CATGLAGVETQYF; j_call: TRBJ2-5; v_call: TRBV24-1; clone_size: NA; d_call: TRBD2
cdr3_nt: TGCGCCAGCAGCCGGACAGGGTACTCCTACGAGCAGTACTTC; cdr3_aa: CASSRTGYSYEQYF; j_call: TRBJ2-7; v_call: TRBV5-1; clone_size: once; d_call: TRBD1
cdr3_nt: TGTGCCAGCAAAGGGACTGCCGGCTCCTATAATTCACCCCTCCACTTT; cdr3_aa: CASKGTAGSYNSPLHF; j_call: TRBJ1-6; v_call: TRBV27; clone_size: NA; d_call: NA
cdr3_nt: TGTGCCAGCAGTGAGACAGGGTATTCCTACAATGAGCAGTTCTTC; cdr3_aa: CASSETGYSYNEQFF; j_call: TRBJ2-1; v_call: TRBV6-1; clone_size: NA; d_call: TRBD1
cdr3_nt: TGTGCCAGCAGCGTAGGTGGCCCTTATAGCAATCAGCCCCAGCATTTT; cdr3_aa: CASSVGGPYSNQPQHF; j_call: TRBJ1-5; v_call: TRBV9; clone_size: once; d_call: NA
cdr3_nt: TGTGCCAGCAGCTTCCTGTCTAGCGGGAGCTATGAGACCCAGTACTTC; cdr3_aa: CASSFLSSGSYETQYF; j_call: TRBJ2-5; v_call: TRBV7-2; clone_size: NA; d_call: TRBD2
cdr3_nt: TGTGCCAGCAACCTAGACCGCTATGGCTACACCTTC; cdr3_aa: CASNLDRYGYTF; j_call: TRBJ1-2; v_call: TRBV28; clone_size: NA; d_call: NA
cdr3_nt: TGTGCCTGGAGTGCAGGGCAGTACTCTGGAAACACCATATATTTT; cdr3_aa: CAWSAGQYSGNTIYF; j_call: TRBJ1-3; v_call: TRBV30; clone_size: NA; d_call: NA
cdr3_nt: TGTGCCATCAGTGGAGGGGGTGGCACAGATACGCAGTATTTT; cdr3_aa: CAISGGGGTDTQYF; j_call: TRBJ2-3; v_call: TRBV10-3; clone_size: NA; d_call: NA
cdr3_nt: TGTGCCAGCAGCTTGGATCCATTTAGTTACTATGGCTACACCTTC; cdr3_aa: CASSLDPFSYYGYTF; j_call: TRBJ1-2; v_call: TRBV5-5; clone_size: NA; d_call: NA
cdr3_nt: TGTGCCAGCAGCTCTGGGGGGAGCGGGGGCCTCTCCTACGAGCAGTACTTC; cdr3_aa: CASSSGGSGGLSYEQYF; j_call: TRBJ2-7; v_call: TRBV5-4; clone_size: NA; d_call: TRBD2
cdr3_nt: TGTGCCAGTAGCAGAAGACTGGGGGGAAACACTGAAGCTTTCTTT; cdr3_aa: CASSRRLGGNTEAFF; j_call: TRBJ1-1; v_call: TRBV19; clone_size: NA; d_call: NA
cdr3_nt: TGTGCCAGCAGAAAAATGCCAGGGCTCTACAATGAGCAGTTCTTC; cdr3_aa: CASRKMPGLYNEQFF; j_call: TRBJ2-1; v_call: TRBV28; clone_size: NA; d_call: NA
cdr3_nt: TGTGCCAGCAGTTACTCGTGGGACAGGGGTGAAGCTTTCTTT; cdr3_aa: CASSYSWDRGEAFF; j_call: TRBJ1-1; v_call: TRBV6-5; clone_size: NA; d_call: TRBD1
cdr3_nt: TGTGCCAGCAGGTACGACAAGAACTATGGCTACACCTTC; cdr3_aa: CASRYDKNYGYTF; j_call: TRBJ1-2; v_call: TRBV25-1; clone_size: once; d_call: NA